One and the same sample provided the 20 T cell receptor beta chains below, sequenced in a study of T cells in Graves' hyperthyroidism and ophthalmopathy. RNA transcripts served as the template for amplifying TCR beta CDR3 regions. Researchers ran a first-round RT-PCR on the TCR CDR3 using the HTBI primer set. TCRdb itself ran the multiplex PCR reads through MiXCR, one entry per CDR3 protein. Among roughly 380,000 distinct CDR3 sequences, roughly 14% were seen once, and the ten largest hold 11%. Material for sequencing was blood. The source of these receptors is a woman in her sixties or seventies with Graves' hyperthyroidism.

This clonotype was detected only once. The V call is TRBV19, the J call TRBJ1-3, with D possibly TRBD1 on 5 matching bases. Trimming cost V 5 bases and J 0 bases, with 14 bases left between them. The CDR3 is made up of 16 amino acids. Per germline, CDR1 LNHDA and CDR2 SQIVND (reference sequence). CDR3 coding DNA: TGTGCCAGTAGTTGGACCGGGACCTCCTCTGGAAACACCATATATTTT. Its translation: CASSWTGTSSGNTIYF.

At least ten counts were recorded for this clonotype. The chain has TRBV12-3 or TRBV12-4 and TRBJ2-5; 8 nucleotides align to TRBD2. V lost 8 bases, J lost 4 bases, and 6 bases stayed unmatched. The length of the CDR3 is 13 residues. CDR3 region: CASREGRIETQYF. Written as DNA, the CDR3 is TGTGCCAGCCGGGAGGGGCGGATAGAGACCCAGTACTTC.

This clonotype was counted many times. V is TRBV4-1 and J is TRBJ2-7; maybe TRBD1 (6 bases). Trimming removed 0 bases at V and 2 bases at J, with 11 bases between. This CDR3 is 15 amino acids long. Germline CDR1 is MGHRA and CDR2 is YSYEKL. The CDR3: CASSQETGRTYEQYF. The CDR3 nucleotides read TGCGCCAGCAGCCAAGAGACAGGACGAACCTACGAGCAGTACTTC.

This clonotype was seen a few times. This chain uses TRBV5-5 with TRBJ2-4; D is possibly TRBD2 (6 bases). Germline CDR1 reads SGHKS; CDR2 reads YYEKEE (reference sequence). With 6 bases removed from V and 3 bases from J, the gap between germline ends came to 19 bases. This CDR3 is built from 16 residues. CDR3 sequence (DNA): TGTGCCAGCACCCTAGGGGACCGGGGGTTCAAAAACATTCAGTACTTC. Protein sequence: CASTLGDRGFKNIQYF. The full variable domain, in which reference TRBV5-5 and TRBJ2-4 provide the parts outside the CDR3, is DAGVTQSPTHLIKTRGQQVTLRCSPISGHKSVSWYQQVLGQGPQFIFQYYEKEERGRGNFPDRFSARQFPNYSSELNVNALLLGDSALYLCASTLGDRGFKNIQYFGAGTRLSVL.

This clonotype was seen at least ten times. The chain couples TRBV7-2 to TRBJ2-7; D remains unclear. The V gene's germline CDR1 is SGHTA and CDR2 FQGNSA. The CDR3 length is 12 residues. V was trimmed by 2 bases and J by 5 bases, leaving 7 bases between them. The CDR3 DNA is TGTGCCAGCAGCTTATTTGGGGACGAGCAGTACTTC. This gives the protein CASSLFGDEQYF.

This clonotype was seen once. The V gene is TRBV12-3 or TRBV12-4, the J gene TRBJ2-7; no reliable D call. Trimming removed 5 bases from V and 2 bases from J, with 13 bases in between. The CDR3 runs to 14 residues. The DNA for the CDR3 is TGTGCCAGCAGTCGGACGGAGATTGCCTACGAGCAGTACTTC. Encoded protein: CASSRTEIAYEQYF.

V and J are TRBV20-1 and TRBJ2-6; 8 nucleotides match TRBD1. The CDR3 totals 15 residues. V gave up 5 bases and J gave up 0 bases; unmatched junction bases: 3. CDR1 and CDR2 (germline): DFQATT, SNEGSKA (reference sequence). The CDR3 DNA sequence: TGCAGTGCTGACAGGGGTGGCTCTGGGGCCAACGTCCTGACTTTC. It codes for CSADRGGSGANVLTF.

This chain links TRBV15 with TRBJ2-3, with D possibly being TRBD1 (6 bases). This CDR3 comprises 15 residues. Germline V lookup: CDR1 LNHNV, CDR2 YYDKDF (reference sequence). The V and J ends lost 4 bases and 2 bases respectively, with 13 bases between them. The CDR3 DNA reads as TGTGCCACCAGCACAGACAGGTTCCCCACAGATACGCAGTATTTT. It specifies CATSTDRFPTDTQYF.

This clonotype showed up just a few times. This chain joins TRBV4-1 and TRBJ2-7; 14 bases agree with TRBD2. Germline V lookup: CDR1 MGHRA, CDR2 YSYEKL. The ends lost 3 bases at V and 3 bases at J; junction bases unmatched: 4. This CDR3 is built from 16 residues. In DNA form, the CDR3 reads TGCGCCAGCAGCCAGGCCGGACTAGCGGGAGGCTACGAGCAGTACTTC. Amino acids: CASSQAGLAGGYEQYF.

This clonotype was seen at least ten times. The CDR3 region has the DNA TGTGCCAGCAGCTTAGGCCCGGGACTCAATCCCTACGAGCAGTACTTC. Translated: CASSLGPGLNPYEQYF. This sequence joins TRBV5-8 and TRBJ2-7, with D perhaps TRBD2 (6 bases). In germline, CDR1 is SGHTS, CDR2 YDEGEE. The CDR3 sequence is 16 residues long. V dropped 2 bases and J dropped 2 bases, with 17 bases sitting between them.

The CDR3 nucleotides are TGTGCCAGTAGTCCTACCCTCGGGACAGAACTCACCGGGGAGCTGTTTTTT. Translation gives CASSPTLGTELTGELFF. V is TRBV19 and J is TRBJ2-2, with 7 bases identical to TRBD1. The CDR3 covers 17 residues. From germline, CDR1 is LNHDA and CDR2 SQIVND (reference sequence). The V gene end was trimmed by 5 bases and the J gene end by 4 bases; junction bases not matched to a gene: 13.

The CDR3 nucleotides read TGTGCCAGCAGCTTAGTGGCCCTAGCGGGAGGGCATGAGCAGTTCTTC. It translates to CASSLVALAGGHEQFF. The rearrangement links TRBV11-2 to TRBJ2-1; TRBD2 matches 12 bases. J lost 8 bases, V lost 1 base, and 6 bases had no gene match. The CDR3 extends over 16 amino acids. Germline loops: CDR1 SGHAT, CDR2 FQNNGV.

The gene calls are TRBV5-1 and TRBJ2-5; 10 bases match TRBD2. The CDR3 covers 17 residues. Looked up from germline, CDR1 is SGHRS and CDR2 is YFSETQ. V lost 0 bases to trimming and J lost 5 bases; unmatched junction nucleotides: 10. The CDR3 nucleotides are TGCGCCAGCAGCTTGGCGTCTAGCGGGAGATTTGGGGAGACCCAGTACTTC. Its translation: CASSLASSGRFGETQYF.

In its sample, this clonotype was seen many times. The rearrangement links TRBV6-2 or TRBV6-3 to TRBJ1-5, with D uncertain. Germline CDR1 reads MNHEY; CDR2 reads SVGEGT. V lost 6 bases and J 4 bases, leaving 10 bases between the germline ends. The CDR3 is 13 amino acids. Here the CDR3 reads CASSPLANQPQHF. The CDR3 DNA is TGTGCCAGCAGCCCCTTGGCAAATCAGCCCCAGCATTTT.

This clonotype was detected only a few times. The V call is TRBV19, the J call TRBJ1-5; D not certain. Trimming took off 8 bases at V and 3 bases at J, with 11 bases between the two ends. Germline V lookup: CDR1 LNHDA, CDR2 SQIVND (reference sequence). This CDR3 contains 13 residues. The CDR3 loop is CASSGRHNQPQHF. The DNA of the CDR3 is TGTGCCAGTTCCGGACGGCACAATCAGCCCCAGCATTTT.

This clonotype occurred many times. V gene TRBV6-5 combines with J gene TRBJ2-1; possible D gene TRBD1, 6 bases. Germline values: CDR1 MNHEY, CDR2 SVGAGI. V was pared by 4 bases and J by 6 bases, with 19 bases between. The length of the CDR3 is 16 residues. CDR3 in amino acids: CASSSRTAPRGNEQFF. DNA of the CDR3: TGTGCCAGCAGTTCCAGGACAGCTCCCCGAGGCAATGAGCAGTTCTTC.

At least ten counts were recorded for this clonotype. The chain couples TRBV28 to TRBJ2-7; 9 bases line up with TRBD1. V lost 3 bases, J lost 3 bases, and 6 bases stayed unmatched. CDR3 length: 15 residues. CDR1 and CDR2 (germline): MDHEN, SYDVKM. CDR3 protein: CASSFHDRGGYEQYF. The CDR3 DNA reads as TGTGCCAGCAGTTTCCATGACAGGGGGGGCTACGAGCAGTACTTC.

This clonotype has ten or more counts. This sequence joins TRBV19 and TRBJ2-1; 7 bases line up with TRBD1. Trimming removed 3 bases from V and 8 bases from J; junction bases left unmatched: 4. The CDR3 totals 13 residues. From germline, CDR1 is LNHDA and CDR2 SQIVND (reference sequence). The CDR3 nucleotides are TGTGCCAGTAGTATCGTGCAGGGGGATGAGCAGTTCTTC. Its protein is CASSIVQGDEQFF.

A few counts support this clonotype. The chain uses TRBV2 and TRBJ1-2, with 11 bases aligning to TRBD1. Germline V lookup: CDR1 SNHLY, CDR2 FYNNEI. The junction had 9 bases not matched to a gene; V was cut back by 6 bases and J by 6 bases. The CDR3 contains 15 residues. The CDR3 nucleotides are TGTGCCAGCAGCGGCCTTTGGACAGGGGGCGATGGCTACACCTTC. Protein sequence: CASSGLWTGGDGYTF.

This clonotype was counted ten times or more. V usage is TRBV18 and J usage is TRBJ1-3; D not certain. Germline V gene lookup returns CDR1 KGHSH and CDR2 LQKENI. The CDR3 is made up of 16 amino acids. Between the trimmed V and J ends, which lost 3 bases and 0 bases, there was a span of 12 bases. The CDR3 protein is CASSPNGAASGNTIYF. DNA of the CDR3: TGTGCCAGCTCACCCAACGGCGCCGCCTCTGGAAACACCATATATTTT.